These 8 T cell receptor beta chains originate from one sample sequenced in a study of blood T cells in healthy people across ages (dated by TCRdb to about 2015). The library came from 5' RACE. This sample was sequenced with an Illumina HiSeq 2500. A second PCR of about 7 to 12 cycles was performed with a sample-barcoded 5' primer and a J-beta primer mix. TCRdb took the public reads, trimmed them with fastp at Q25, ran MiXCR for clone calling and kept in-frame beta chains. Each entry merges the rows of one CDR3 protein and shows their most common DNA and genes. The sample table lists some 790,000 distinct CDR3 sequences, 29% of them with a count of one. The ten most abundant clones make up roughly 17% of the sample. The sequenced sample was blood. These receptors all stem from a woman aged 80 or older in good health.

As to this clonotype: Possible read error: a much larger clone is one base away. This rearrangement joins TRBV28 to TRBJ2-7; the match to TRBD1 covers 12 bases. The J call may not be correct, given that the DNA end is closer to TRBJ2-5. The germline gives CDR1 MDHEN, CDR2 SYDVKM. CDR3 size: 14 residues. CDR3 sequence: CARSRDRGRGTQYF. CDR3 in DNA: TGTGCCCGTAGCCGGGACAGGGGGCGCGGGACCCAGTACTTC.

Worth noting for this clonotype: A much larger clone is a single base away; this may be a read error. This chain links TRBV7-8 with TRBJ2-1; a weak D match, TRBD1 (5 bases). Between the trimmed V and J ends, which lost 5 bases and 8 bases, there was a span of 16 bases. Germline V gene sequence: CDR1 SGHVS, CDR2 FQNEAQ. The CDR3 extends over 14 amino acids. The CDR3, as DNA: TGTGCCAGCAGCGAAGACGCGGCAGGGCATGAGCAGTTCTTC. Translation: CASSEDAAGHEQFF.

This chain joins TRBV2 and TRBJ1-6; 8 nucleotides line up with TRBD1. Germline CDR1 SNHLY, CDR2 FYNNEI. J gave up 14 bases and V 11 bases, and 14 bases lay outside the gene matches. The CDR3 has 13 amino acids. The CDR3 spells CAGQGRSGDALHF. DNA of the CDR3: TGTGCCGGACAGGGAAGATCAGGGGATGCCCTCCACTTT. The complete variable domain, with remaining parts taken from reference TRBV2 and TRBJ1-6, reads EPEVTQTPSHQVTQMGQEVILRCVPISNHLYFYWYRQILGQKVEFLVSFYNNEISEKSEIFDDQFSVERPDGSNFTLKIRSTKLEDSAMYFCAGQGRSGDALHFGNGTRLTVT.

The gene calls are TRBV7-2 and TRBJ2-4; no reliable D call. Trimming removed 4 bases at V and 6 bases at J, with 16 bases between. CDR3 size: 15 residues. The germline V gene has CDR1 SGHTA and CDR2 FQGNSA. CDR3 residues: CASSSPWRKGNIQYF. The CDR3, as DNA: TGTGCCAGCAGCTCCCCTTGGAGAAAGGGAAACATTCAGTACTTC.

This clonotype was counted only a few times. The CDR3 DNA follows: TGCGCCAGCAGCTTGAGAGGGGGCGAAGATGAGACCATATATTTT. It yields the protein CASSLRGGEDETIYF. The chain joins TRBV5-1 to TRBJ1-3; 7 nucleotides match TRBD1. This CDR3 has 15 amino acids. Germline assignment: CDR1 SGHRS and CDR2 YFSETQ. Germline trimming cut 1 base from V and 10 bases from J; bases unmatched to any gene: 11. Full variable domain (rest looked up from reference TRBV5-1 and TRBJ1-3): KAGVTQTPRYLIKTRGQQVTLSCSPISGHRSVSWYQQTPGQGLQFLFEYFSETQRNKGNFPGRFSGRQFSNSRSEMNVSTLELGDSALYLCASSLRGGEDETIYFGEGSWLTVV.

A word on this clonotype: A much larger clone sits a single nucleotide away, making a read error possible. The J gene is TRBJ2-4, the V gene TRBV20-1, with no clear D. V lost 4 bases to trimming and J lost 2 bases, with 12 bases between them. CDR3 length: 14 residues. Germline V lookup: CDR1 DFQATT, CDR2 SNEGSKA (reference sequence). The CDR3 nucleotides read TGCAGTGCTATGCCCGGTATAACCAAAAACATTCAGTACTTC. It codes for CSAMPGITKNIQYF.

This clonotype has more than one count but fewer than ten. CDR3 nucleotides: TGTGCCAGCAGCTTGCGGATAGCCACAGATACGCAGTATTTT. Its protein product is CASSLRIATDTQYF. The chain links TRBV11-2 to TRBJ2-3; D unresolved. The CDR3 is 14 amino acids. Trimming removed 3 bases at V and 2 bases at J, with 9 bases between. Germline loops: CDR1 SGHAT, CDR2 FQNNGV.

This clonotype was counted many times. The V gene is TRBV3-1, the J gene TRBJ2-6; D possibly corresponds to TRBD2 (6 bases). There are 15 residues in the CDR3. Trimming pared 6 bases from V and 3 bases from J, leaving 12 bases between. Germline V lookup: CDR1 LGHDT, CDR2 YNNKEL (reference sequence). In DNA form, the CDR3 reads TGTGCCAGCAGTGAGTGGGGGGATGGGGCCAACGTCCTGACTTTC. Protein sequence: CASSEWGDGANVLTF.